This T cell receptor (beta chain) originates from a study of T cells in Graves' hyperthyroidism and ophthalmopathy. Study at large: The initial diagnosis was the point when peripheral blood was collected, ahead of any treatment.

These patients, aged 18 to 65, had recently diagnosed hyperthyroidism lasting under 2 months. PBMCs were obtained from approximately 10 ml fresh peripheral blood. General study points: Blood samples included most of the expanded thyroid clonotypes exceeding 0.001.

A note on this clonotype: Antigen: not known.

CDR1 LNHDA and CDR2 SQIVND come from the germline V gene (reference sequence). The CDR3 runs 11 residues. Trimming took 7 bases from V and 3 from J, leaving 4 bases between them. RNA transcripts gave rise to amplified TCR beta CDR3 regions. First-round RT-PCR targeting the TCR CDR3 was performed with the HTBI primer set. TCRdb re-derived calls from the multiplex PCR reads in MiXCR, one entry per CDR3 protein. The sample records some 800,000 distinct CDR3 sequences, more than 30% being singletons. The sequence came from a man aged 18 to 30 with Graves' hyperthyroidism. This chain joins TRBV19 and TRBJ2-1, with D hard to call. Material for sequencing was blood. CDR3 residues: CASNDYNEQFF. CDR3 bases: TGTGCCAGTAATGACTACAATGAGCAGTTCTTC.